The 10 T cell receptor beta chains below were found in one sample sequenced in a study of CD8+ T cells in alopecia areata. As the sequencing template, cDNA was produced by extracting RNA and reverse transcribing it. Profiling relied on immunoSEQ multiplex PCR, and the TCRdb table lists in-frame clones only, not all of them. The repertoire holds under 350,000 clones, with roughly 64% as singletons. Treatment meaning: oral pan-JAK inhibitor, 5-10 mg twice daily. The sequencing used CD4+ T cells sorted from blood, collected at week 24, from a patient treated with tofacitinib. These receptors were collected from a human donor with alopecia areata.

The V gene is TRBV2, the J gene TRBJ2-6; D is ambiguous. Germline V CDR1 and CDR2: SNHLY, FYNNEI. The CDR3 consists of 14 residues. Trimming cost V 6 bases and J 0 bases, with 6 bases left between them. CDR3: CASRTDSGANVLTF. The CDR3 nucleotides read TGTGCCAGCAGGACGGACTCTGGGGCCAACGTCCTGACTTTC.

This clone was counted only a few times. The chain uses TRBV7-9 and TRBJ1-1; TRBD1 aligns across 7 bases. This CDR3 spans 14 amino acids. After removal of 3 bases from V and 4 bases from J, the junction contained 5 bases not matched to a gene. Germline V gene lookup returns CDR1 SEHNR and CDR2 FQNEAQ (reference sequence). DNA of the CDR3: TGTGCCAGCAGCTTCGACAGGGAGGTCACTGAAGCTTTCTTT. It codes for CASSFDREVTEAFF.

The CDR3 region is CSALKSRNQETQYF. CDR3 coding DNA: TGCAGCGCCCTCAAATCGCGGAACCAAGAGACCCAGTACTTC. This sequence joins TRBV29-1 and TRBJ2-5; D gene unclear. The CDR3 has 14 amino acids. Per germline, CDR1 SQVTM and CDR2 ANQGSEA. The V gene lost 7 bases and the J gene lost 0 bases, with 15 bases spanning the gap.

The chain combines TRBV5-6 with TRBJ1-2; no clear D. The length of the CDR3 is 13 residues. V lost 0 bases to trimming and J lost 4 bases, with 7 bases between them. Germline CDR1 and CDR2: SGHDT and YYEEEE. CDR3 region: CASSLVQIYGYTF. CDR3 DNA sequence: TGTGCCAGCAGCTTGGTACAGATCTATGGCTACACCTTC.

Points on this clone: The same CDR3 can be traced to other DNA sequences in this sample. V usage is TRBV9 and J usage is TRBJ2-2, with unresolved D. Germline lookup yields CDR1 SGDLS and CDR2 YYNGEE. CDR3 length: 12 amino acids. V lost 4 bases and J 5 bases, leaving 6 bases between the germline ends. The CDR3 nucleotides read TGTGCCAGCAGCCCTAGGACCGGGGAGCTGTTTTTT. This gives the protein CASSPRTGELFF.

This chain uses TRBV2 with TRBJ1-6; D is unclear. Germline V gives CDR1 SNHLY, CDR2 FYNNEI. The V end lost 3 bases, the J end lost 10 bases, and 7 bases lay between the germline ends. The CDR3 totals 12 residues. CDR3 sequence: CASSDRSSPLHF. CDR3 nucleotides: TGTGCCAGCAGTGACAGGAGCTCACCCCTCCACTTT.

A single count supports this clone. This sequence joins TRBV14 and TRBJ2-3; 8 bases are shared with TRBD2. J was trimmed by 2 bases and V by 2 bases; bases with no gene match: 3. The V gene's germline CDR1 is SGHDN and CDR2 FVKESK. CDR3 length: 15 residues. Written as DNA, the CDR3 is TGTGCCAGCAGCCAATCTAGCGGGTACACAGATACGCAGTATTTT. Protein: CASSQSSGYTDTQYF.

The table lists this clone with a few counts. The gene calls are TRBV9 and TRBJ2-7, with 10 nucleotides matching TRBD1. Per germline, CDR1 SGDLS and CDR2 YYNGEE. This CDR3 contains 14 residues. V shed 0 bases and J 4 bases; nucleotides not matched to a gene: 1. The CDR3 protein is CASSVGDRGYEQYF. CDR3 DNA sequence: TGTGCCAGCAGCGTAGGGGACAGGGGATACGAGCAGTACTTC.

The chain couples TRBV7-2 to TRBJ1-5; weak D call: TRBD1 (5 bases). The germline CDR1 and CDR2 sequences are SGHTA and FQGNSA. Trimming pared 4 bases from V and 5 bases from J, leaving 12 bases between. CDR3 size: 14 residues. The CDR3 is CASSSAGRDQPQHF. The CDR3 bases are TGTGCCAGCAGCTCCGCAGGGCGGGATCAGCCCCAGCATTTT.

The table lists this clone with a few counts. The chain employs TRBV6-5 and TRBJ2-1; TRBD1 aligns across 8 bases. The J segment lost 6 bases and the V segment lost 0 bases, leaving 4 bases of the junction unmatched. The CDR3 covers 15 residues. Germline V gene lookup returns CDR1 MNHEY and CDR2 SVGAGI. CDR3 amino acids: CASSYSGQVSNEQFF. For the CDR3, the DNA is TGTGCCAGCAGTTACTCGGGACAGGTCTCCAATGAGCAGTTCTTC.